A selection of T cell receptor beta chains follows, all from one sample in a study of vaccination and CD4 T cells after COVID-19. Their antigens are not known. TCRdb ran MiXCR on the PCR reads and lists one entry per CDR3 protein. The table records almost 20,000 distinct CDR3 sequences, 60% of them present only once. Sequenced material: CD4+ T cells from blood, cultured in vitro, taken after SARS-CoV-2 vaccination. The receptor set was obtained from a human donor who had recovered from COVID-19. CDR3s leave out the opening cysteine and the closing phenylalanine or tryptophan.

>TRBJ1-2|TRBV6-5
ASSYRTGSDGYT
>TRBJ2-7|TRBV25-1
ASRSSKVSYEQY
>TRBJ2-1|TRBV24-1
ATSANAARTYNEQF
>TRBJ2-3|TRBV7-8
ASSYGTSGSSDTQY
>TRBJ2-1|TRBV7-2
ASSLAVGRGSEQF
>TRBJ2-5|TRBV12-3/TRBV12-4
ASSFIGGGTRQETQY
>TRBJ1-1|TRBV19
ASSGYRVHRLEAF
>TRBJ1-1|TRBV15
ATSRRQGEAF
>TRBJ1-2|TRBV6-5
ASSYRGSGYT
>TRBJ2-1|TRBV7-3
ASSRGLAGGEEQF
>TRBJ1-1|TRBV25-1
ASSESTGGATEAF
>TRBJ2-1|TRBV7-8
ASSSGGEHNEQF
>TRBJ1-1|TRBV12-3/TRBV12-4
ASSLQGGRTEAF
>TRBJ1-6|TRBV6-1
ASRRETTYNSPLH
>TRBJ2-7|TRBV20-1
SAKKWTGGTYEQY
>TRBJ1-1|TRBV15
ATSTRTTGVGAF
>TRBJ1-6|TRBV6-2/TRBV6-3
ASSYSYPPLH
>TRBJ1-2|TRBV11-3
ASSARRDRAGYT
>TRBJ1-6|TRBV7-2
ASSTGTGGRSYNSPLH
>TRBJ1-1|TRBV7-8
ASSLAETSVEAF
>TRBJ2-2|TRBV10-3
AISEVPSGELF
>TRBJ2-5|TRBV20-1
SAPGLAGTETQY
>TRBJ2-6|TRBV5-1
ASSPGTGGSGANVLT
>TRBJ2-3|TRBV27
ASLPWGSVFGDTQY
>TRBJ2-5|TRBV2
ASSPGGAQETQY
>.|TRBV20-1
SASGLAVITGSYEQY
>TRBJ1-6|TRBV15
ATSSNGGPLH
>TRBJ2-1|TRBV27
ASTQTSGRVNEQF
>TRBJ1-1|TRBV7-8
ASSQGWNTEAF
>TRBJ2-1|TRBV6-2/TRBV6-3
ASVSAGGRNEQF
>TRBJ1-2|TRBV20-1
SARDTLGQPAVGGYT
>TRBJ2-4|TRBV7-2
ASSTGQEKDIQY
>TRBJ1-2|TRBV7-9
ASSSFKGYSSNYGYT
>TRBJ1-2|TRBV24-1
ATSGVDKAYGYT
>TRBJ1-1|TRBV6-5
ASSSGQRNTEAF
>TRBJ2-3|TRBV11-1
ASSSGLHGRRGTDTQY